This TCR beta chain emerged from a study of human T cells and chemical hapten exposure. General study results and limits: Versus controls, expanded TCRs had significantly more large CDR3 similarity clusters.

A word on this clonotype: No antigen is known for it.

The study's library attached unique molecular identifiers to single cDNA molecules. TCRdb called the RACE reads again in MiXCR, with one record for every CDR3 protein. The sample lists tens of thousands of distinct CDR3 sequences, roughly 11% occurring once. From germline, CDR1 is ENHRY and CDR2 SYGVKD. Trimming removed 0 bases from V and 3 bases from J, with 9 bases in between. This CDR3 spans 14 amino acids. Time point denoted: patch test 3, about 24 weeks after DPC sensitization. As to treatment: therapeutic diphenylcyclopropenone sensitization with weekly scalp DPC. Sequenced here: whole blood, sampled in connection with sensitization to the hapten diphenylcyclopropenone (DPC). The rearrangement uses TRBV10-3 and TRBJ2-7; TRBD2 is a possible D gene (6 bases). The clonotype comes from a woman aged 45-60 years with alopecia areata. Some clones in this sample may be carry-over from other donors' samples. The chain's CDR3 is CAISESGGNYEQYF. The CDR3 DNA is TGTGCCATCAGTGAGTCTGGCGGGAACTACGAGCAGTACTTC.